This T cell receptor (beta chain) was obtained from a study of T cell repertoires in cytomegalovirus infection. Study summary: CMV infection and matching HLA type were both indicated by public TCR beta signatures.

To note about this clonotype: Its antigen is undetermined.

Study-wide results and caveats: HLA-C-restricted TCR beta clonotypes specific for CMV led the ex vivo response. Adding up the frequency of public TCR beta families identified people who carried CMV plus the relevant HLA.

The CDR3 contains 14 residues. The V gene end was trimmed by 3 bases and the J gene end by 6 bases; junction bases not matched to a gene: 8. The germline V gene has CDR1 DFQATT and CDR2 SNEGSKA (reference sequence). TCRdb reprocessed the reads with MiXCR, giving one entry per CDR3 protein. The profile shows 830,000 or so distinct CDR3 sequences, approximately 32% of them singletons. The sample consisted of cultured CD8+ T cells from PBMCs, taken from culture after CMV antigen stimulation. The clonotype originates from a human donor in good health (CMV status not recorded). Some clones in this sample may be carry-over from other donors' samples. This chain joins TRBV20-1 and TRBJ2-1; 7 bases are shared with TRBD2. This CDR3 is CSARNLSGVNEQFF. The DNA for the CDR3 is TGCAGTGCTAGGAACTTAAGCGGGGTCAATGAGCAGTTCTTC.